What follows are 27 T cell receptor beta chains derived from one specimen sequenced in a study of blood T cells in healthy people across ages. A second PCR, run for about 7 to 11 cycles, used a sample-barcoded 5' primer plus a J-beta primer mix. MiXCR, run by TCRdb on the 5' RACE reads, gives a single entry per CDR3 protein. The sample lists some 900,000 distinct CDR3 sequences; roughly 52% were seen once. Material for sequencing was blood. These receptors came from a man aged 30 to 45 in good health.

The chain combines TRBV12-3 or TRBV12-4 with TRBJ2-7; D may correspond to TRBD1 or TRBD2 (5 bases each). The V gene lost 7 bases and the J gene lost 5 bases, with 18 bases spanning the gap. The CDR3 is 14 amino acids. The CDR3: CASTRDQPPDEQYF. The CDR3 DNA reads TGTGCCAGCACCCGGGACCAACCACCAGACGAGCAGTACTTC.

The chain has TRBV7-9 and TRBJ1-2; TRBD1 might be the D (6 bases). The ends were cut back, 4 bases at V and 7 bases at J, with 13 bases in the middle. This CDR3 spans 13 amino acids. Looked up from germline, CDR1 is SEHNR and CDR2 is FQNEAQ (reference sequence). In DNA, the CDR3 is TGTGCCAGCAGCTCAACAGGGCTGATTGGCTACACCTTC. Encoded protein: CASSSTGLIGYTF.

The chain carries TRBV25-1 and TRBJ1-1; a possible D gene is TRBD1 (5 bases). The V end was cut by 0 bases, the J end by 1 base, with 9 bases between. From germline, CDR1 is MGHDK and CDR2 SYGVNS. The CDR3 runs to 15 residues. DNA of the CDR3: TGTGCCAGCAGTGAATATCTGGGGACGAACACTGAAGCTTTCTTT. Translated: CASSEYLGTNTEAFF.

This clonotype has just a few counts. The V call is TRBV12-3 or TRBV12-4, the J call TRBJ2-5; 8 positions agree with TRBD2. The CDR3 loop spans 15 amino acids. Losses at the gene ends were 0 bases for V and 4 bases for J; bases not matched to a gene: 4. The CDR3 spells CASSLAPGGLETQYF. Written as DNA, the CDR3 is TGTGCCAGCAGTTTAGCGCCGGGGGGGCTAGAGACCCAGTACTTC.

V usage is TRBV20-1 and J usage is TRBJ2-7; D ambiguous. CDR3 length: 14 amino acids. Germline V CDR1 and CDR2: DFQATT, SNEGSKA (reference sequence). In nucleotides, the CDR3 is TGCAGCCCGAAGTCAGACCCTAGCTCCTACGAGCAGTACTTC. This encodes CSPKSDPSSYEQYF.

The chain is built from TRBV18 and TRBJ2-7; 9 bases agree with TRBD1. Germline V CDR1 and CDR2: KGHSH, LQKENI. Germline trimming cut 2 bases from V and 6 bases from J; bases unmatched to any gene: 8. CDR3 length equals 15 residues. Here the CDR3 reads CASSPAAGQGFEQYF. Written as DNA, the CDR3 is TGTGCCAGCTCACCAGCGGCGGGACAGGGTTTCGAGCAGTACTTC.

The chain has TRBV20-1 and TRBJ2-3; D is perhaps TRBD1 (6 bases). This CDR3 has 14 residues. The V gene lost 0 bases and the J gene lost 9 bases, with 16 bases spanning the gap. The germline V gene encodes CDR1 DFQATT and CDR2 SNEGSKA (reference sequence). The DNA of the CDR3 is TGCAGTGCTAGAGAAGGACAGAAAAGGCGGACGCAGTATTTT. Residues: CSAREGQKRRTQYF.

This clonotype was detected only a few times. V usage is TRBV6-5 and J usage is TRBJ2-3; 10 bases match TRBD2. The germline CDR1 and CDR2 sequences are MNHEY and SVGAGI. CDR3 length: 14 amino acids. V dropped 10 bases and J dropped 2; count of bases not matched to a gene: 6. The chain's CDR3 is CATGSGGPTDTQYF. For the CDR3, the DNA is TGTGCCACCGGTAGCGGGGGGCCCACAGATACGCAGTATTTT.

The chain joins TRBV7-2 to TRBJ1-5; D not certain. This CDR3 is built from 17 residues. Germline-derived CDR1 and CDR2 are SGHTA and FQGNSA. The germline V and J ends were trimmed by 4 bases and 4 bases, with 20 bases remaining between them. The CDR3 spells CASSSQARRGGNQPQHF. The CDR3 DNA sequence: TGTGCCAGCAGCTCGCAGGCCCGGCGAGGAGGTAATCAGCCCCAGCATTTT.

This chain uses TRBV28 with TRBJ2-3, with D maybe TRBD2 (6 bases). Trimming took 5 bases from V and 1 from J, leaving 13 bases between them. The length of the CDR3 is 15 residues. CDR1 and CDR2 from the germline V gene are MDHEN and SYDVKM. The CDR3 protein is CASSPGTAGTDTQYF. DNA for the CDR3: TGTGCCAGCAGTCCCGGGACTGCAGGCACAGATACGCAGTATTTT.

This clonotype was seen a few times. The V call is TRBV4-1, the J call TRBJ2-7, with D perhaps matching TRBD1 (5 bases). This CDR3 has 15 amino acids. V gave up 1 base and J gave up 1 base, with 11 bases separating them. Per germline, CDR1 MGHRA and CDR2 YSYEKL. CDR3 region: CASSQVPGSSYEQYF. The CDR3 nucleotides read TGCGCCAGCAGCCAAGTCCCAGGGTCATCCTACGAGCAGTACTTC.

The chain uses TRBV7-6 and TRBJ1-5, with D tentatively TRBD1 (5 bases). The CDR3 has 13 residues. From germline, CDR1 is SGHVS and CDR2 FNYEAQ. Between the trimmed V and J ends, which lost 5 bases and 12 bases, there was a span of 17 bases. CDR3 nucleotide sequence: TGTGCCAGCAGCGTAGACAGTGAGGGTCTCCAGCATTTT. It codes for CASSVDSEGLQHF. The full variable domain, rest sourced from reference TRBV7-6 and TRBJ1-5, is GAGVSQSPRYKVTKRGQDVALRCDPISGHVSLYWYRQALGQGPEFLTYFNYEAQQDKSGLPNDRFSAERPEGSISTLTIQRTEQRDSAMYRCASSVDSEGLQHFGDGTRLSIL.

This chain links TRBV29-1 with TRBJ1-2; D remains ambiguous. This CDR3 contains 10 residues. Trimming took 5 bases from V and 3 from J, leaving 4 bases between them. Germline-derived CDR1 and CDR2 are SQVTM and ANQGSEA. For the CDR3, the DNA is TGCAGCGTTTCAGACTATGGCTACACCTTC. This codes for CSVSDYGYTF.

This chain connects TRBV27 to TRBJ2-7; no definite D call. This CDR3 has 14 residues. The V gene's germline CDR1 is MNHEY and CDR2 SMNVEV (reference sequence). V gave up 5 bases and J gave up 0 bases, with 11 bases separating them. This CDR3 is CASSPRVSSYEQYF. In DNA, the CDR3 is TGTGCCAGCAGTCCCCGTGTAAGCTCCTACGAGCAGTACTTC.

This chain connects TRBV12-3 or TRBV12-4 to TRBJ1-2; 9 bases line up with TRBD1. This CDR3 is built from 14 residues. Trimming took 6 bases from V and 8 from J; bases not matched to a gene: 10. The CDR3 loop reads CASRPTGTGFGYTF. As DNA, the CDR3 is TGTGCCAGCAGACCCACCGGGACAGGGTTCGGCTACACCTTC.

This clonotype was counted only a few times. This rearrangement joins TRBV4-2 to TRBJ1-2; 8 positions agree with TRBD1. In germline, CDR1 is LGHNA, CDR2 YNFKEQ. This CDR3 has 16 residues. The V gene end was trimmed by 3 bases and the J gene end by 4 bases; junction bases not matched to a gene: 10. This CDR3 is CASSQGTGQGLYGYTF. CDR3 DNA: TGTGCCAGCAGCCAGGGGACCGGACAGGGCCTCTATGGCTACACCTTC.

J is TRBJ2-1 and V is TRBV28, with 11 bases identical to TRBD1. Germline V lookup: CDR1 MDHEN, CDR2 SYDVKM. The CDR3 loop spans 15 amino acids. The V gene end was trimmed by 5 bases and the J gene end by 9 bases; junction bases not matched to a gene: 9. This chain's CDR3 is CASSPGQGAQSEQFF. The DNA for the CDR3 is TGTGCCAGCAGTCCAGGACAGGGGGCGCAAAGTGAGCAGTTCTTC.

A remark on this clonotype: Mismatch with germline at one junction end may stem from a read error. V gene TRBV28 combines with J gene TRBJ2-7, with D tentatively TRBD1 or TRBD2 (6 bases each). CDR1 is MDHEN, CDR2 SYDVKM, per germline. The CDR3 is made up of 15 amino acids. This chain's CDR3 is CAGSLLPGATYEQYF. The CDR3 nucleotides are TGTGCCGGCAGTTTGCTTCCGGGGGCAACCTACGAGCAGTACTTC.

At least ten counts were recorded for this clonotype. The chain couples TRBV29-1 to TRBJ1-2, with TRBD1 matching over 8 bases. Per germline, CDR1 SQVTM and CDR2 ANQGSEA. The CDR3 has 16 residues. The junction had 14 bases not matched to a gene; V was cut back by 8 bases and J by 0 bases. This CDR3 is CSTFARTGKANYGYTF. For the CDR3, the DNA is TGCAGCACATTTGCCCGGACAGGGAAAGCTAACTATGGCTACACCTTC.

The chain links TRBV21-1 to TRBJ1-5; TRBD1 reflects the table's D call only, with no check against the DNA. TRBV21-1 is designated a pseudogene. The CDR3 totals 17 residues. The CDR3 DNA follows: TGTGCCAGCAGTTCAGGGAACGAGGCTTATAGCAATCAGCCCCAGCATTTT. This gives the protein CASSSGNEAYSNQPQHF.

This chain joins TRBV7-2 and TRBJ1-5; D is unclear. This CDR3 has 16 residues. Germline V gene sequence: CDR1 SGHTA, CDR2 FQGNSA. With 5 bases removed from V and 0 bases from J, the gap between germline ends came to 14 bases. The CDR3 DNA reads TGTGCCAGCAGCCCCCTTATAGGTTATAGCAATCAGCCCCAGCATTTT. It is translated as CASSPLIGYSNQPQHF. The complete variable domain, with remaining parts taken from reference TRBV7-2 and TRBJ1-5, reads GAGVSQSPSNKVTEKGKDVELRCDPISGHTALYWYRQSLGQGLEFLIYFQGNSAPDKSGLPSDRFSAERTGGSVSTLTIQRTQQEDSAVYLCASSPLIGYSNQPQHFGDGTRLSIL.

This clonotype has a handful of counts. The gene calls are TRBV25-1 and TRBJ1-2; maybe TRBD1 (5 bases). The CDR3 consists of 14 residues. Germline CDR1 reads MGHDK; CDR2 reads SYGVNS. V was trimmed by 3 bases and J by 6 bases, leaving 14 bases between them. In nucleotides, the CDR3 is TGTGCCAGCAGTGATCCAGGGAAATTGGATGGCTACACCTTC. Translated, it gives CASSDPGKLDGYTF.

The chain combines TRBV5-1 with TRBJ2-3, with TRBD2 matching over 14 bases. The CDR3 is made up of 16 amino acids. Germline CDR1 is SGHRS and CDR2 is YFSETQ. Trimming cost V 4 bases and J 5 bases; bases outside gene matches: 6. The CDR3 DNA follows: TGCGCCAGCAGCCCCGGACTAGCGGGGGGCATAGATACGCAGTATTTT. Translation gives CASSPGLAGGIDTQYF. The variable domain in full, completed from reference TRBV5-1 and TRBJ2-3, reads KAGVTQTPRYLIKTRGQQVTLSCSPISGHRSVSWYQQTPGQGLQFLFEYFSETQRNKGNFPGRFSGRQFSNSRSEMNVSTLELGDSALYLCASSPGLAGGIDTQYFGPGTRLTVL.

This clonotype was picked up a small number of times. This chain uses TRBV6-1 with TRBJ1-2; 7 bases match TRBD1. The CDR3 is made up of 18 amino acids. From germline, CDR1 is MNHNS and CDR2 SASEGT. The ends lost 6 bases at V and 0 bases at J; junction bases unmatched: 16. The CDR3 reads CASSVLTGALPPNYGYTF. The CDR3 DNA sequence: TGTGCCAGCAGCGTACTCACAGGGGCTCTCCCTCCTAACTATGGCTACACCTTC.

V gene TRBV30 combines with J gene TRBJ2-7; no reliable D call. Between the trimmed V and J ends, which lost 2 bases and 6 bases, there was a span of 8 bases. Germline CDR1 and CDR2: GTSNPN and SVGIG (reference sequence). The CDR3 spans 11 residues. The chain's CDR3 is CAWSTSAEQYF. The CDR3 DNA is TGTGCCTGGAGTACCTCGGCCGAGCAGTACTTC. Full variable domain (missing parts from reference TRBV30 and TRBJ2-7): SQTIHQWPATLVQPVGSPLSLECTVEGTSNPNLYWYRQAAGRGLQLLFYSVGIGQISSEVPQNLSASRPQDRQFILSSKKLLLSDSGFYLCAWSTSAEQYFGPGTRLTVT.

This clonotype was seen once. The chain employs TRBV3-1 and TRBJ2-5, with D uncertain. The CDR3 is 14 residues long. CDR1 and CDR2 from the germline V gene are LGHDT and YNNKEL (reference sequence). The V end was cut by 6 bases, the J end by 2 bases, with 13 bases between. This CDR3 is CASSPDGRQETQYF. The CDR3 DNA sequence: TGTGCCAGCAGTCCTGACGGAAGACAAGAGACCCAGTACTTC.

The CDR3 protein is CASSQEGIGHAEQFF. The CDR3 region has the DNA TGTGCCAGCAGCCAAGAGGGGATAGGGCACGCTGAGCAGTTCTTC. J is TRBJ2-1 and V is TRBV3-1; no reliable D call. The V end lost 0 bases, the J end lost 9 bases, and 15 bases lay between the germline ends. This CDR3 region has 15 residues. CDR1 and CDR2 from the germline V gene are LGHDT and YNNKEL (reference sequence).